Listed here are 22 T cell receptor beta chains from one sample, sequenced in a study of Graves' ophthalmopathy and Graves' hyperthyroidism. RNA transcripts were the source from which TCR beta CDR3 regions were amplified. An initial RT-PCR round employing HTBI primers preceded a second-round multiplex PCR. MiXCR was run by TCRdb on the multiplex PCR reads, yielding one entry per CDR3 protein. The profile covers 300,000 to 450,000 distinct CDR3 sequences, with approximately 18% appearing a single time and 2.4% taken by the ten largest. Sequencing was carried out using peripheral blood. The source is an adult woman with stable Graves' hyperthyroidism.

This clonotype occurred many times. This chain joins TRBV9 and TRBJ1-5; 8 bases line up with TRBD1. Per the germline V gene, CDR1 is SGDLS and CDR2 is YYNGEE. Trimming cost V 4 bases and J 0 bases; bases outside gene matches: 6. This CDR3 is 16 amino acids long. The CDR3, as DNA: TGTGCCAGCAGCCAGGGACAGGCTAATAGCAATCAGCCCCAGCATTTT. Amino acid sequence: CASSQGQANSNQPQHF.

The chain recombines TRBV6-5 with TRBJ1-2, with 7 bases fitting TRBD1. The length of the CDR3 is 14 residues. The V gene's germline CDR1 is MNHEY and CDR2 SVGAGI. J lost 4 bases, V lost 4 bases, and 6 bases had no gene match. The CDR3 DNA reads as TGTGCCAGCAGTTCCCCGGGACAGCTCTATGGCTACACCTTC. It yields the protein CASSSPGQLYGYTF.

V gene TRBV4-1 combines with J gene TRBJ2-7; 7 bases line up with TRBD1. Unmatched junction bases numbered 11, after V lost 2 bases and J lost 7 bases. Germline V gene lookup returns CDR1 MGHRA and CDR2 YSYEKL. The CDR3 runs to 15 residues. The CDR3 DNA is TGCGCCAGCAGCCAAATGGGACACACCAGGGGGGAGCAGTACTTC. Protein sequence: CASSQMGHTRGEQYF.

This clonotype was recorded many times. The chain couples TRBV20-1 to TRBJ1-1; 10 bases map to TRBD1. Germline values: CDR1 DFQATT, CDR2 SNEGSKA (reference sequence). V was pared by 4 bases and J by 3 bases, with 8 bases of the junction left unmatched. The CDR3 extends over 15 amino acids. CDR3 DNA sequence: TGCAGTGCTACTGACAGGGGGCTGGTGGACACTGAAGCTTTCTTT. Residues: CSATDRGLVDTEAFF.

CDR3 loop: CASSEAGGPNYGYTF. The CDR3 nucleotides are TGTGCCAGCAGTGAAGCAGGGGGGCCTAACTATGGCTACACCTTC. The V and J genes are TRBV6-1 and TRBJ1-2, with D perhaps matching TRBD1 (6 bases). Trimming stripped 0 bases from V and 0 bases from J, with 8 bases between. Germline V gene sequence: CDR1 MNHNS, CDR2 SASEGT. The CDR3 runs 15 residues.

This clonotype was counted at least ten times. In DNA, the CDR3 is TGTGCCAGCAGCCAAGACGCATCAGGGGGTTATGAAGCTTTCTTT. This translates into CASSQDASGGYEAFF. This sequence joins TRBV3-1 and TRBJ1-1; 7 nucleotides line up with TRBD1. This CDR3 contains 15 residues. CDR1 and CDR2 from the germline V gene are LGHDT and YNNKEL (reference sequence). V lost 0 bases, J lost 7 bases, and 8 bases stayed unmatched.

In this sample, this clonotype turned up many times. The rearrangement joins TRBV5-1 to TRBJ1-1, with D tentatively TRBD1 (5 bases). This CDR3 contains 13 residues. Germline CDR1 reads SGHRS; CDR2 reads YFSETQ. Trimming took 7 bases from V and 1 from J, leaving 11 bases between them. CDR3 bases: TGCGCCAGCCTAGGGACGGAGAACACTGAAGCTTTCTTT. This sequence encodes CASLGTENTEAFF.

This clonotype came up many times. The rearrangement uses TRBV10-1 and TRBJ1-6; D uncertain. The CDR3 runs 10 residues. Trimming took 3 bases from V and 13 from J, leaving 4 bases between them. CDR1 and CDR2 (germline): WNHNN, SYGVQD (reference sequence). This chain's CDR3 is CASSDGPLHF. The DNA of the CDR3 is TGCGCCAGCAGTGATGGTCCCCTCCACTTT.

This clonotype has just a few counts. The V and J genes are TRBV29-1 and TRBJ2-2; D gene ambiguous. V lost 3 bases and J 4 bases, leaving 9 bases between the germline ends. The germline CDR1 and CDR2 sequences are SQVTM and ANQGSEA. The CDR3 has 13 amino acids. The CDR3 spells CSVESGFTGELFF. CDR3 DNA sequence: TGCAGCGTTGAGTCCGGGTTCACCGGGGAGCTGTTTTTT.

This clonotype was seen many times. This rearrangement joins TRBV11-2 to TRBJ2-7; D uncertain. The V gene lost 5 bases and the J gene lost 2 bases, with 13 bases spanning the gap. In germline, CDR1 is SGHAT, CDR2 FQNNGV. The CDR3 spans 14 residues. The CDR3 nucleotides are TGTGCCAGCAGCCCTCGGCCGCGAACCTACGAGCAGTACTTC. It specifies CASSPRPRTYEQYF. The full variable domain, rest sourced from reference TRBV11-2 and TRBJ2-7, is EAGVAQSPRYKIIEKRQSVAFWCNPISGHATLYWYQQILGQGPKLLIQFQNNGVVDDSQLPKDRFSAERLKGVDSTLKIQPAKLEDSAVYLCASSPRPRTYEQYFGPGTRLTVT.

This chain joins TRBV24-1 and TRBJ2-6, with 10 bases fitting TRBD1. The V segment lost 4 bases and the J segment 1 base; nucleotides outside the gene matches: 6. Germline V lookup: CDR1 KGHDR, CDR2 SFDVKD. The CDR3 is 18 residues long. The CDR3 loop reads CATSDGTGDKSGANVLTF. The DNA of the CDR3 is TGTGCCACCAGTGACGGGACAGGGGATAAATCTGGGGCCAACGTCCTGACTTTC.

This clonotype was seen more than once but under ten times. The chain carries TRBV3-1 and TRBJ1-2, with 10 bases fitting TRBD1. CDR3 length: 17 residues. Germline V gene lookup returns CDR1 LGHDT and CDR2 YNNKEL (reference sequence). V lost 4 bases to trimming and J lost 1 base; unmatched junction nucleotides: 9. The CDR3 is CASSPTRQGAGNYGYTF. CDR3 nucleotides: TGTGCCAGCAGCCCTACGAGACAGGGGGCGGGTAACTATGGCTACACCTTC. Drawing the rest from reference TRBV3-1 and TRBJ1-2, the complete variable domain is DTAVSQTPKYLVTQMGNDKSIKCEQNLGHDTMYWYKQDSKKFLKIMFSYNNKELIINETVPNRFSPKSPDKAHLNLHINSLELGDSAVYFCASSPTRQGAGNYGYTFGSGTRLTVV.

This clonotype was recorded at least ten times. CDR3 nucleotide sequence: TGTGCCAGCAGTGAATGGTCCGGGGGGGCCGGAACTAACTATGGCTACACCTTC. It yields the protein CASSEWSGGAGTNYGYTF. The chain joins TRBV25-1 to TRBJ1-2, with D perhaps TRBD1 (6 bases). CDR1 is MGHDK, CDR2 SYGVNS, per germline. This CDR3 spans 18 amino acids. The V gene lost 1 base and the J gene lost 0 bases, with 18 bases spanning the gap.

This clonotype was counted at least ten times. J is TRBJ2-6 and V is TRBV19; D remains unclear. The CDR3 is 14 amino acids. Trimming cost V 6 bases and J 0 bases, with 6 bases left between them. Germline-derived CDR1 and CDR2 are LNHDA and SQIVND (reference sequence). CDR3 amino acids: CASRKLSGANVLTF. CDR3 DNA: TGTGCCAGTAGGAAGCTCTCTGGGGCCAACGTCCTGACTTTC.

This clonotype was picked up many times. The chain carries TRBV27 and TRBJ1-5, with D uncertain. This CDR3 has 15 residues. V gave up 4 bases and J gave up 2 bases, with 12 bases separating them. Germline values: CDR1 MNHEY, CDR2 SMNVEV (reference sequence). The CDR3 here is CASSSLPWGNQPQHF. The CDR3 DNA follows: TGTGCCAGCAGTTCATTGCCGTGGGGCAATCAGCCCCAGCATTTT.

This clonotype was detected many times. The chain has TRBV12-3 or TRBV12-4 and TRBJ1-1; D is undetermined. The CDR3 consists of 12 residues. Between the trimmed V and J ends, which lost 6 bases and 3 bases, there was a span of 8 bases. The CDR3, as DNA: TGTGCCAGCAGATATGGAGACACTGAAGCTTTCTTT. It translates to CASRYGDTEAFF.

This rearrangement joins TRBV27 to TRBJ1-2, with D hard to call. CDR1 is MNHEY and CDR2 is SMNVEV in the germline V gene (reference sequence). V was pared by 6 bases and J by 7 bases, with 18 bases between. This CDR3 contains 14 residues. In DNA form, the CDR3 reads TGTGCCAGCAGCCCTTCGGGGTTATATCCTGGCTACACCTTC. This gives the protein CASSPSGLYPGYTF.

This clonotype has at least ten counts. The V gene is TRBV7-8, the J gene TRBJ2-7; no clear D. The CDR3 extends over 13 amino acids. Trimming pared 5 bases from V and 4 bases from J, leaving 12 bases between. Germline V gene data show CDR1 as SGHVS and CDR2 as FQNEAQ. The CDR3 nucleotides are TGTGCCAGCAGCCCCCCAGATGGATACGAGCAGTACTTC. The encoded protein is CASSPPDGYEQYF.

V usage is TRBV9 and J usage is TRBJ2-2; 10 bases fit TRBD2. This CDR3 is 16 amino acids long. The V segment lost 3 bases and the J segment 6 bases; nucleotides outside the gene matches: 8. Germline CDR1 and CDR2: SGDLS and YYNGEE. For the CDR3, the DNA is TGTGCCAGCAGCGCTCAAGCGGGAGGGGAGTCCGGGGAGCTGTTTTTT. It is translated as CASSAQAGGESGELFF.

The chain recombines TRBV28 with TRBJ2-7; TRBD1 matches at 7 bases. The CDR3 extends over 15 amino acids. The germline CDR1 and CDR2 sequences are MDHEN and SYDVKM. The V segment lost 2 bases and the J segment 2 bases; nucleotides outside the gene matches: 6. CDR3 DNA sequence: TGTGCCAGCAGTTTAGTCAGGGGGTCCCCCTACGAGCAGTACTTC. Amino acid sequence: CASSLVRGSPYEQYF.

This clonotype was detected ten times or more. The chain links TRBV5-1 to TRBJ1-1; D not resolved. In germline, CDR1 is SGHRS, CDR2 YFSETQ. V lost 1 base to trimming and J lost 2 bases, with 12 bases between them. This CDR3 comprises 15 residues. The CDR3 region is CASSLNTNANTEAFF. CDR3 in DNA: TGCGCCAGCAGCTTGAATACGAACGCCAACACTGAAGCTTTCTTT.

This clonotype came up many times. Sequence at one end of the junction differs from germline and may be a read error. The chain carries TRBV5-6 and TRBJ2-4; D may correspond to TRBD1 or TRBD2 (5 bases each). Germline loops: CDR1 SGHDT, CDR2 YYEEEE. The CDR3 spans 14 residues. The CDR3 bases are TGTGCCAGCAGCTATGGGACGGAAGAAAACATTAAGTACTTC. Encoded protein: CASSYGTEENIKYF. The full variable domain, rest sourced from reference TRBV5-6 and TRBJ2-4, is DAGVTQSPTHLIKTRGQQVTLRCSPKSGHDTVSWYQQALGQGPQFIFQYYEEEERQRGNFPDRFSGHQFPNYSSELNVNALLLGDSALYLCASSYGTEENIKYFGAGTRLSVL.